The 17 T cell receptor beta chains reported below all come from one sample, sequenced in a study of T cells in Graves' hyperthyroidism and ophthalmopathy. It was RNA transcripts that yielded the amplified TCR beta CDR3 regions. Using the HTBI primer set, a first-round RT-PCR was run on the TCR CDR3. TCRdb re-derived calls from the multiplex PCR reads in MiXCR, one entry per CDR3 protein. This sample has about 400,000 distinct CDR3 sequences, with about 14% found just once. The sequencing input was blood. Receptors were obtained from a woman aged 25 to 45 with Graves' ophthalmopathy.

This clonotype occurred many times. The V and J genes are TRBV28 and TRBJ2-3, with TRBD2 matching over 15 bases. This CDR3 contains 15 residues. Germline CDR1 and CDR2: MDHEN and SYDVKM. V trimming: 7 bases; J trimming: 5 bases; junction bases outside the gene matches: 4. The CDR3 nucleotides read TGTGCCAGCAAAGGGACTAGCGGGGGGATAGATACGCAGTATTTT. It codes for CASKGTSGGIDTQYF.

The chain joins TRBV6-1 to TRBJ2-7; D might be TRBD2 (6 bases). V dropped 6 bases and J dropped 3 bases, with 12 bases sitting between them. The CDR3 sequence is 13 residues long. The germline CDR1 and CDR2 sequences are MNHNS and SASEGT. CDR3 in DNA: TGTGCCAGCAGGCGGGACCTCAACTACGAGCAGTACTTC. Protein sequence: CASRRDLNYEQYF.

To note about this clonotype: A junction boundary mismatches the germline segment, possibly from a read error. The rearrangement joins TRBV20-1 to TRBJ2-5, with a tentative D call TRBD2 (6 bases). The CDR3 consists of 12 residues. Per the germline V gene, CDR1 is DFQATT and CDR2 is SNEGSKA (reference sequence). For the CDR3, the DNA is TGCAGTACTAGGGACTACCAAGAGACCCAGTACTTC. Protein sequence: CSTRDYQETQYF.

This chain uses TRBV13 with TRBJ2-5, with D hard to call. CDR1 and CDR2 (germline): PRHDT, FYEKMQ (reference sequence). CDR3 size: 15 residues. V shed 4 bases and J shed 5 bases, with 17 bases lying between them. DNA for the CDR3: TGTGCCAGCAGCTCCGGATCCGTGACCCTGGAGACCCAGTACTTC. Amino acids: CASSSGSVTLETQYF.

This clonotype was recorded at least ten times. The chain combines TRBV5-5 with TRBJ1-6, with TRBD1 matching over 8 bases. In germline, CDR1 is SGHKS, CDR2 YYEKEE (reference sequence). This CDR3 contains 15 residues. The V gene end was trimmed by 4 bases and the J gene end by 7 bases; junction bases not matched to a gene: 7. The CDR3 nucleotides are TGTGCCAGCAGCCCAACTACAGGGGGGAATTCACCCCTCCACTTT. It specifies CASSPTTGGNSPLHF.

This clonotype was detected many times. The rearrangement links TRBV28 to TRBJ2-7; 8 bases fit TRBD2. The CDR3 has 12 residues. J gave up 4 bases and V 6 bases, and 2 bases lay outside the gene matches. Germline CDR1 is MDHEN and CDR2 is SYDVKM. Here the CDR3 DNA reads TGTGCCAGCAGAACGGGGGGGTACGAGCAGTACTTC. Amino acids: CASRTGGYEQYF.

The sample holds many counts of this clonotype. The rearrangement links TRBV30 to TRBJ2-7; perhaps TRBD1 as D (6 bases). The V gene's germline CDR1 is GTSNPN and CDR2 SVGIG (reference sequence). This CDR3 is built from 14 residues. The V end was cut by 0 bases, the J end by 5 bases, with 14 bases between. The CDR3 region is CAWSVGAQGNEQYF. DNA for the CDR3: TGTGCCTGGAGTGTGGGGGCGCAAGGAAACGAGCAGTACTTC.

This clonotype was counted at least ten times. The chain recombines TRBV20-1 with TRBJ2-5; 13 bases line up with TRBD2. In germline, CDR1 is DFQATT, CDR2 SNEGSKA (reference sequence). This CDR3 is built from 16 residues. V lost 2 bases, J lost 3 bases, and 6 bases stayed unmatched. In nucleotides, the CDR3 is TGCAGTGCTAGACCCACCGGGACTAGCGGGAAAGAGACCCAGTACTTC. Translating gives CSARPTGTSGKETQYF.

This clonotype was seen repeatedly, ten times or more. The chain couples TRBV7-2 to TRBJ2-1; the D call may be TRBD1 or TRBD2 (5 bases each). The CDR3 has 16 residues. V was shortened by 0 bases and J by 4 bases, with 13 bases between the two germline ends. Germline V gives CDR1 SGHTA, CDR2 FQGNSA. CDR3 residues: CASSLAVRDLYNEQFF. The CDR3 nucleotides read TGTGCCAGCAGCTTAGCCGTCAGGGACCTTTACAATGAGCAGTTCTTC.

This clonotype was seen at least ten times. The chain is built from TRBV11-2 and TRBJ1-6; tentatively, D is TRBD1 (5 bases). V dropped 5 bases and J dropped 4 bases, with 21 bases sitting between them. The CDR3 has 18 amino acids. The germline V gene encodes CDR1 SGHAT and CDR2 FQNNGV. The CDR3 spells CASSKHSWGAGYNSPLHF. The DNA for the CDR3 is TGTGCCAGCAGCAAACACAGCTGGGGCGCCGGGTATAATTCACCCCTCCACTTT.

There are many counts of this clonotype. The V call is TRBV20-1, the J call TRBJ1-5; D remains ambiguous. The ends were cut back, 0 bases at V and 0 bases at J, with 3 bases in the middle. The CDR3 is 13 amino acids. The germline gives CDR1 DFQATT, CDR2 SNEGSKA (reference sequence). In DNA, the CDR3 is TGCAGTGCTAGAGAAGATAGCAATCAGCCCCAGCATTTT. Residues: CSAREDSNQPQHF.

With regard to this clonotype: A read error may explain this, as a much larger clone is one base away. This chain uses TRBV5-1 with TRBJ1-4; 10 nucleotides match TRBD1. Trimming took 3 bases from V and 7 from J; bases not matched to a gene: 6. Germline CDR1 and CDR2: SGHRS and YFSETQ. The CDR3 runs to 15 residues. The CDR3 is CASSSVGTGAEKLFF. CDR3 DNA: TGCGCCAGCAGCTCGGTTGGGACAGGGGCTGAAAAACTGTTTTTT.

This clonotype was observed a single time. The genes are TRBV3-1 and TRBJ1-6; possible D gene TRBD1, 5 bases. Looked up from germline, CDR1 is LGHDT and CDR2 is YNNKEL (reference sequence). V shed 2 bases and J shed 4 bases, with 9 bases lying between them. CDR3 size: 15 residues. CDR3 sequence reads: CASSQPGKYNSPLHF. The CDR3 bases are TGTGCCAGCAGCCAACCAGGGAAATATAATTCACCCCTCCACTTT.

This clonotype was counted at least ten times. The chain employs TRBV5-1 and TRBJ2-3; TRBD1 matches 12 bases. The CDR3 runs 16 residues. Germline-derived CDR1 and CDR2 are SGHRS and YFSETQ. Trimming cost V 4 bases and J 5 bases; bases outside gene matches: 8. Written as DNA, the CDR3 is TGCGCCAGCAGCAGAGGAGGGACAGGGGGCCTAGATACGCAGTATTTT. Its protein is CASSRGGTGGLDTQYF.

Regarding this clonotype: One junction end does not reproduce the germline sequence, and a read error may be involved. The chain is built from TRBV29-1 and TRBJ2-7, with 12 bases aligning to TRBD2. The CDR3 loop spans 13 amino acids. Germline CDR1 and CDR2: SQVTM and ANQGSEA. The CDR3 reads CSVVTSGGYQQYF. The CDR3 coding sequence is TGCAGCGTTGTGACTAGCGGGGGCTACCAGCAGTACTTC.

The chain is built from TRBV28 and TRBJ2-3; the match to TRBD2 covers 8 bases. V shed 2 bases, J shed 6 bases, and the junction held 4 bases outside the gene matches. Germline CDR1 and CDR2: MDHEN and SYDVKM. CDR3 length: 14 amino acids. The DNA of the CDR3 is TGTGCCAGCAGTTTAGCGGGGGGCTTTGATACGCAGTATTTT. Translating gives CASSLAGGFDTQYF. The full variable domain, in which reference TRBV28 and TRBJ2-3 provide the parts outside the CDR3, is DVKVTQSSRYLVKRTGEKVFLECVQDMDHENMFWYRQDPGLGLRLIYFSYDVKMKEKGDIPEGYSVSREKKERFSLILESASTNQTSMYLCASSLAGGFDTQYFGPGTRLTVL.

This CDR3 is CASSTRSNGLNTEAFF. CDR3 coding DNA: TGTGCCAGCAGCACAAGGTCTAACGGATTGAACACTGAAGCTTTCTTT. The gene calls are TRBV7-8 and TRBJ1-1; no definite D call. The germline V gene has CDR1 SGHVS and CDR2 FQNEAQ. The CDR3 runs to 16 residues. V dropped 5 bases and J dropped 0 bases, with 16 bases sitting between them.